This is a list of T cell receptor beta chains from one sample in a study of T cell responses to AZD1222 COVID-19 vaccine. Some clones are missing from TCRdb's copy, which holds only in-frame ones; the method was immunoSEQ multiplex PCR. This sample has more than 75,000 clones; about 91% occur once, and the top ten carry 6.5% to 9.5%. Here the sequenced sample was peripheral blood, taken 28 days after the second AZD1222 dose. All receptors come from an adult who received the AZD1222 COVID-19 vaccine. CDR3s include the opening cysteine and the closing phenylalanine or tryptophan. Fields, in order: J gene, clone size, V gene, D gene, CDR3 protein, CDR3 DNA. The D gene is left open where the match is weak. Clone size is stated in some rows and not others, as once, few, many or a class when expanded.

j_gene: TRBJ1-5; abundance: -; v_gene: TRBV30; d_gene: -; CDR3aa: CAWGDMSQPQHF; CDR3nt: TGTGCCTGGGGGGACATGTCTCAGCCCCAGCATTTT
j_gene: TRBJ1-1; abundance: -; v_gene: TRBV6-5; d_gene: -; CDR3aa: CASSYSTGNTEAFF; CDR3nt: TGTGCCAGCAGTTACTCTACAGGGAACACTGAAGCTTTCTTT
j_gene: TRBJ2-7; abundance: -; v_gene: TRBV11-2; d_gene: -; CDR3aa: CASSSPAPAGDEQYF; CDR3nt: TGTGCCAGCAGCTCCCCAGCCCCCGCGGGCGACGAGCAGTACTTC
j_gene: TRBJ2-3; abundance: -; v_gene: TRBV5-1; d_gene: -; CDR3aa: CASSSRTDADTQYF; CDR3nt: TGCGCCAGCAGCTCCCGGACAGACGCAGATACGCAGTATTTT
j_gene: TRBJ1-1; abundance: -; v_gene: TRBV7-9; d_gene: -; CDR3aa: CASTRTELNTEAFF; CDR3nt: TGTGCCAGCACCAGGACAGAGTTGAACACTGAAGCTTTCTTT
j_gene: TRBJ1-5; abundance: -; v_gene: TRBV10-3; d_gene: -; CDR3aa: CAISGGGFNQPQHF; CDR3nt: TGTGCCATCAGTGGCGGGGGGTTCAATCAGCCCCAGCATTTT
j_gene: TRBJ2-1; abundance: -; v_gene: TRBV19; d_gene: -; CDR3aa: CASSRSGPDHEQFF; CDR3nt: TGTGCCAGTAGTAGAAGCGGTCCCGACCATGAGCAGTTCTTC
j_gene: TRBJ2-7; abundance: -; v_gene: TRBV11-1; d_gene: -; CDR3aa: CASSKGVGTSGEQYF; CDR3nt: TGTGCCAGCAGCAAGGGGGTGGGCACGTCGGGCGAGCAGTACTTC
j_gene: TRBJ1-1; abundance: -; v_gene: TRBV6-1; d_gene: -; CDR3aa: CASSELGTNTEAFF; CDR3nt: TGTGCCAGCAGTGAGCTCGGGACCAACACTGAAGCTTTCTTT
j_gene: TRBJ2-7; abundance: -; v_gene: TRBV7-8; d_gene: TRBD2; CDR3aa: CASSFSGRAYEQYF; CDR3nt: TGTGCCAGCAGCTTTAGCGGGAGGGCCTACGAGCAGTACTTC
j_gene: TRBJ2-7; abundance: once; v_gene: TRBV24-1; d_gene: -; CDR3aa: CATSDLHEQYF; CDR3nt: TGTGCCACCAGTGATTTGCACGAGCAGTACTTC
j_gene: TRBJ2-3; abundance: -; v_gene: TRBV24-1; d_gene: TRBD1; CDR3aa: CATRDRVTDTQYF; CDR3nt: TGTGCCACCCGGGACAGGGTGACAGATACGCAGTATTTT
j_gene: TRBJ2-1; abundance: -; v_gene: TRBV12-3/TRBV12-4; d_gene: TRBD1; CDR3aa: CASSGYGTGIQFF; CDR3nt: TGTGCCAGCAGTGGATACGGGACAGGGATTCAGTTCTTC
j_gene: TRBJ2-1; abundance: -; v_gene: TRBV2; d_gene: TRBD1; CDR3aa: CASSDYDRGSNEQFF; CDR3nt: TGTGCCAGCAGTGACTACGACAGGGGAAGCAATGAGCAGTTCTTC
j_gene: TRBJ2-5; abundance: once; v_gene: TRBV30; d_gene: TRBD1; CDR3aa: CAWSGDRGRGETQYF; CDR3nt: TGTGCCTGGAGTGGGGACAGGGGGCGCGGGGAGACCCAGTACTTC
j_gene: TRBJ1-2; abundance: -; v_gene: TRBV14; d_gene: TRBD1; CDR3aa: CASSPGTASFYGYTF; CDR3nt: TGTGCCAGCAGCCCCGGGACAGCCTCATTCTATGGCTACACCTTC
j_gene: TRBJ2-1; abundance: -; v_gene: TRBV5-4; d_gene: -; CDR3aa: CASSLRSYNEQFF; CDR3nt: TGTGCCAGCAGCTTGCGGTCATACAATGAGCAGTTCTTC
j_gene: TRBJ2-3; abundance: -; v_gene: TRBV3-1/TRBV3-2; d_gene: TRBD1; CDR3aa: CASSPWTGGTDTQYF; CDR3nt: TGTGCCAGCAGCCCTTGGACAGGAGGCACAGATACGCAGTATTTT